The entry below gives a single TCR beta chain sequence along with its context. Its antigen is unidentified. This entry belongs to a study of shared clonotypes between healthy human individuals. Study summary: The donor pool was made up of two women and three men aged 18 to 49. There were three CD4 naive, three CD4 memory, two CD8 naive and one CD8 memory plates per donor.

The table came from immunoSEQ multiplex PCR; TCRdb's copy has only in-frame clones and leaves some out. Here the sample spans approximately 2.5 million clones, roughly nine tenths being singletons. Study-wide results and limits: Sharing across several donors was seen in roughly 5.2% of naive CD4 clonotypes. Exclusively blood specimens were collected; tissue repertoires likely differ.

J was trimmed by 2 bases and V by 5 bases; bases with no gene match: 7. This CDR3 has 16 amino acids. Germline loops: CDR1 SEHNR, CDR2 FQNEAQ (reference sequence). This TCR was sampled from a man between 18 and 35 years old in good health. Sequenced input: naive CD4+ T cells sorted from blood. Subset: CD45RA+ positively selected. The rearrangement joins TRBV7-9 to TRBJ1-2, with 11 bases fitting TRBD1. The CDR3 DNA sequence: TGTGCCAGCAGCCCGGGACAGGGGGGCTCAAACTATGGCTACACCTTC. Its protein is CASSPGQGGSNYGYTF.